The rows below give T cell receptor beta chains drawn from one sample of a study of T cell responses to AZD1222 COVID-19 vaccine. Generated by immunoSEQ multiplex PCR, the TCRdb table keeps only in-frame clones and is missing some. The top ten clones hold approximately 4.7% of a sample with 160,000 or so clones, around 90% of them seen once. The input for sequencing was peripheral blood, taken on day 0 of AZD1222 vaccination. The receptors were sampled from an adult in good health. CDR3s include the opening cysteine and the closing phenylalanine or tryptophan. The D gene is left open where the match is weak. Clone size appears in some rows only: once, few, many, or a class for an expanded clone.

>NA|TRBV19|TRBJ2-1|NA
TGTGCCAGTAGTGCCCCGGGACTGTCCTACAATGAGCAGTTCTTC
CASSAPGLSYNEQFF
>NA|TRBV2|TRBJ2-7|NA
TGTGCCAGCAGTGGAGGGATCTCCTACGAGCAGTACTTC
CASSGGISYEQYF
>NA|TRBV5-1|TRBJ2-7|NA
TGCGCCAGCAGCTTAGACACAAACTCCTACGAGCAGTACTTC
CASSLDTNSYEQYF
>few|TRBV11-3|TRBJ2-3|NA
TGTGCCAGCAGCGTGGGCACAGATACGCAGTATTTT
CASSVGTDTQYF
>NA|TRBV5-4|TRBJ2-7|NA
TGTGCCAGCAGCAGTAAGGCGGAACTGAGCTACGAGCAGTACTTC
CASSSKAELSYEQYF
>NA|TRBV7-9|TRBJ2-7|TRBD1
TGTGCCAGCAGTTATGCTGGACAGGGGTACGAGCAGTACTTC
CASSYAGQGYEQYF
>NA|TRBV5-1|TRBJ2-7|TRBD2
TGCGCCAGCAGCTTGGGCGGGAGGTTATCCTACGAGCAGTACTTC
CASSLGGRLSYEQYF
>NA|TRBV27|TRBJ2-1|TRBD1
TGTGCCAGCGGGAGACCGGGACAGGGCAATGAGCAGTTCTTC
CASGRPGQGNEQFF
>NA|TRBV29-1|TRBJ1-1|TRBD1
TGCAGCGTTGGGGACAGGATATCTGAAGCTTTCTTT
CSVGDRISEAFF
>NA|TRBV6-5|TRBJ1-1|TRBD1
TGTGCCAGCAGGATTAACAGGGGGCGAAACACTGAAGCTTTCTTT
CASRINRGRNTEAFF
>NA|TRBV7-3|TRBJ2-7|NA
TGTGCCAGCAGCTTAGGAGGAGGCGAGCAGTACTTC
CASSLGGGEQYF
>NA|TRBV27|TRBJ2-7|TRBD1
TGTGCCAGCAGGAGGAGACAGGGGGCTTCCTACGAGCAGTACTTC
CASRRRQGASYEQYF
>NA|TRBV7-9|TRBJ1-1|NA
TGTGCCAGCGGGGACACGACGAACACTGAAGCTTTCTTT
CASGDTTNTEAFF
>NA|TRBV6-5|TRBJ2-7|NA
TGTGCCAGCAGTTTAGGTCGGCAGGAGCAGTACTTC
CASSLGRQEQYF
>medium-sized|TRBV7-9|TRBJ2-6|NA
TGTGCCAGCCTGCGTCCTGGGGCCAACGTCCTGACTTTC
CASLRPGANVLTF
>NA|TRBV25-1|TRBJ2-7|NA
TGTGCCAGCAGTGAAATATTGGGACGTCCTTACTTC
CASSEILGRPYF
>NA|TRBV28|TRBJ2-5|NA
TGTGCCAGCAGTTTAGGGAGGGGCAGGGGGCGAGAGACCCAGTACTTC
CASSLGRGRGRETQYF
>NA|TRBV28|TRBJ2-3|TRBD2
TGTGCCAGCAGCCCTGCCAGCGGGAGGGATGGAGATACGCAGTATTTT
CASSPASGRDGDTQYF
>NA|TRBV10-3|TRBJ1-6|NA
TGTGCCATCAGGGGGGATGGGAATAATTCACCCCTCCACTTT
CAIRGDGNNSPLHF
>NA|TRBV5-1|TRBJ2-3|NA
TGCGCCAGCAGCTTGGGGCTAGCAGCGGATACGCAGTATTTT
CASSLGLAADTQYF
>NA|TRBV14|TRBJ2-1|NA
TGTGCCAGCAGCCAAAACAATGAGCAGTTCTTC
CASSQNNEQFF
>NA|TRBV7-9|TRBJ1-2|NA
TGTGCCAGCAGCAACTGGCAGGAGGGTGGCTACACCTTC
CASSNWQEGGYTF
>NA|TRBV9|TRBJ1-1|NA
TGTGCCAGCAGCGGGGGCATGAACACTGAAGCTTTCTTT
CASSGGMNTEAFF
>NA|TRBV28|TRBJ2-7|TRBD1
TGTGCCAGCAGTTTTGGACAGGGGAACGAGCAGTACTTC
CASSFGQGNEQYF
>NA|TRBV10-3|TRBJ1-1|NA
TGTGCCATCAGGGAGAACACTGAAGCTTTCTTT
CAIRENTEAFF
>NA|TRBV7-2|TRBJ2-7|NA
TGTGCCAGCAGCTTAGAGGCTTCGGGTGAGCAGTACTTC
CASSLEASGEQYF
>once|TRBV28|TRBJ2-3|TRBD2
TGTGCCAGCAACAGGGGACTAGCGGGAGGCCGATGGGATACGCAGTATTTT
CASNRGLAGGRWDTQYF
>NA|TRBV5-1|TRBJ2-7|NA
TGCGCCAGCAGGGACCTGGGAGACGAGCAGTACTTC
CASRDLGDEQYF
>NA|TRBV6-5|TRBJ1-1|TRBD1
TGTGCCAGCAGTTCGACAGGGGTGACTGAAGCTTTCTTT
CASSSTGVTEAFF
>NA|TRBV5-1|TRBJ1-5|NA
TGCGCCAGCAGCGAGGCAGGAGGAATTCAGCCCCAGCATTTT
CASSEAGGIQPQHF
>NA|TRBV6-5|TRBJ2-3|NA
TGTGCCAGCAGTTCCAACAGGAGGGCGGATACGCAGTATTTT
CASSSNRRADTQYF
>NA|TRBV28|TRBJ1-6|NA
TGTGCCAGCAGTTCCTCAGGGTGGAGAAATTCACCCCTCCACTTT
CASSSSGWRNSPLHF
>NA|TRBV7-2|TRBJ2-1|NA
TGTGCCAGCAGCTCTCAGACTAGTCCGTCCTCCTACAATGAGCAGTTCTTC
CASSSQTSPSSYNEQFF
>NA|TRBV6-5|TRBJ1-4|NA
TGTGCCAGCGCCCGCGGGACAAGTAATGAAAAACTGTTTTTT
CASARGTSNEKLFF
>NA|TRBV5-1|TRBJ2-5|TRBD2
TGCGCCAGCAGCTTGTCACTAGCGGGCATACCCCAAGAGACCCAGTACTTC
CASSLSLAGIPQETQYF
>NA|TRBV5-1|TRBJ2-2|TRBD1
TGCGCCAGCAGCTGGACAGGGAACACCGGGGAGCTGTTTTTT
CASSWTGNTGELFF
>NA|TRBV6-4|TRBJ2-1|NA
TGTGCCAGCAGTGCCGGGCTGCAACCCAATGAGCAGTTCTTC
CASSAGLQPNEQFF
>once|TRBV15|TRBJ1-2|NA
TGTGCCACCAGCCCGCGAGCGACACTCGGCTACACCTTC
CATSPRATLGYTF
>NA|TRBV3-1/TRBV3-2|TRBJ1-6|NA
TGTGCCAGCAGCCAAGAGGAGACGGCTTATTCACCCCTCCACTTT
CASSQEETAYSPLHF
>NA|TRBV18|TRBJ2-3|TRBD2
TGTGCCAGCTCACGGGAGACTAGCGGGAAAGATACGCAGTATTTT
CASSRETSGKDTQYF
>NA|TRBV28|TRBJ2-7|NA
TGTGCCAGCAGTCCACAGTCAATTACCTACGAGCAGTACTTC
CASSPQSITYEQYF
>NA|TRBV24-1|TRBJ2-1|TRBD2
TGTGCCACCTCTCCGGGAGGGGCGTACAATGAGCAGTTCTTC
CATSPGGAYNEQFF
>NA|TRBV28|TRBJ1-5|NA
TGTGCCAGCAGTTTATGGGGGAATCAGCCCCAGCATTTT
CASSLWGNQPQHF
>NA|TRBV7-6|TRBJ1-3|TRBD1
TGTGCCAGCAGCTTCCGGGACAGGGGAGTAGGGGCTGGAAACACCATATATTTT
CASSFRDRGVGAGNTIYF
>NA|TRBV28|TRBJ2-7|TRBD2
TGTGCCAGCAGTCAAGCGGGAGGGGGTTCCCACGAGCAGTACTTC
CASSQAGGGSHEQYF
>NA|TRBV10-2|TRBJ2-5|NA
TGCGCCAGCCTACCACAAACTACTAGCAGGTCAGAGACCCAGTACTTC
CASLPQTTSRSETQYF
>once|TRBV11-2|TRBJ2-1|NA
TGTGCCAGCAGCTTAGCTGACGCCAAGTTCTTC
CASSLADAKFF
>NA|TRBV7-8|TRBJ2-5|NA
TGTGCCAGCAGCCCAGGCCTTCAAGAGACCCAGTACTTC
CASSPGLQETQYF
>NA|TRBV28|TRBJ1-2|NA
TGTGCCAGCAGTTTCGGGACCCACTCTATCTACACCTTC
CASSFGTHSIYTF
>NA|TRBV2|TRBJ1-4|NA
TGTGCCAGCAGTTTTGGCAGGCGCTCAACTAATGAAAAACTGTTTTTT
CASSFGRRSTNEKLFF
>NA|TRBV28|TRBJ1-6|TRBD1
TGTGCCAGCAGGCTTCCAGGGGGCTATAATTCACCCCTCCACTTT
CASRLPGGYNSPLHF
>NA|TRBV28|TRBJ1-2|TRBD1
TGTGCCAGCAGCCGTAGACAGGGGGCGCACTATGGCTACACCTTC
CASSRRQGAHYGYTF